This T cell receptor (beta chain) was sequenced in a study of T cells after yellow fever vaccination. Whole-study findings and limits: The study re-detected most primary-vaccination clones after the booster (about 96% CD4, roughly 85% CD8).

TCRdb called the 5' RACE reads again in MiXCR, with one record for every CDR3 protein. The data show 450,000 to 550,000 distinct CDR3 sequences, roughly 22% seen once. The CDR3 is made up of 16 amino acids. The V gene end was trimmed by 2 bases and the J gene end by 4 bases; junction bases not matched to a gene: 9. Germline lookup yields CDR1 MDHEN and CDR2 SYDVKM. Points on this clonotype: As yet, its antigen is unknown.

This chain joins TRBV28 and TRBJ2-5; 8 bases map to TRBD1. The receptor's source is a man between 18 and 35 years old who received the YFV17D yellow fever vaccine. Here the sequenced sample was PBMCs, taken more than 20 days after the first yellow fever vaccination. CDR3 amino acids: CASSLVQGALGETQYF. For the CDR3, the DNA is TGTGCCAGCAGTTTAGTCCAGGGGGCGCTGGGAGAGACCCAGTACTTC.